The 27 T cell receptor beta chains below were found in one sample sequenced in a study of beta chain features in type 1 diabetes (dated by TCRdb to 2017 to 2018). Receptor amplification or capture employed the immunoSEQ multiplex PCR assay. All of the isolated RNA was reverse transcribed with the High Capacity cDNA Reverse Transcription Kit, so expressed TCRB transcripts were sequenced. TCRdb limited this immuneACCESS table to in-frame rearrangements with V and J called. A share of clones is missing; checked studies link under half to unresolved V genes, and the rest is unexplained. In all, the sample holds 120,000 to 150,000 clones, and around 7% of those were seen once. The ten largest clones represent 1.1% to 1.5% of the sample. Sequencing input: central memory CD4+ T cells from blood. The receptors were sampled from a woman in her thirties in good health.

The rearrangement joins TRBV28 to TRBJ2-7; 12 positions agree with TRBD2. In germline, CDR1 is MDHEN, CDR2 SYDVKM. J lost 5 bases, V lost 7 bases, and 6 bases had no gene match. This CDR3 contains 14 residues. The CDR3 here is CASTPGLAGNEQYF. The DNA for the CDR3 is TGTGCCAGCACCCCTGGACTAGCGGGAAACGAGCAGTACTTC.

This clone was detected a few times. The J gene is TRBJ2-1, the V gene TRBV20-1, with D maybe TRBD2 (5 bases). Germline V gene lookup returns CDR1 DFQATT and CDR2 SNEGSKA (reference sequence). Trimming removed 5 bases at V and 11 bases at J, with 10 bases between. This CDR3 spans 10 amino acids. CDR3 residues: CSAAAAQQFF. In DNA form, the CDR3 reads TGCAGTGCTGCAGCGGCCCAGCAGTTCTTC.

This clone was counted only a few times. The genes are TRBV30 and TRBJ2-4, with TRBD2 as a possible D gene (6 bases). Germline V gene lookup returns CDR1 GTSNPN and CDR2 SVGIG (reference sequence). The CDR3 spans 15 residues. Trimming removed 3 bases at V and 1 base at J, with 13 bases between. This CDR3 is CAWSPFRGAKNIQYF. The DNA of the CDR3 is TGTGCCTGGAGCCCCTTCCGGGGGGCCAAAAACATTCAGTACTTC.

In this sample, this clone turned up a few times. This rearrangement joins TRBV7-9 to TRBJ2-7; weak D call: TRBD2 (6 bases). Germline loops: CDR1 SEHNR, CDR2 FQNEAQ (reference sequence). The CDR3 has 13 amino acids. Trimming took off 6 bases at V and 7 bases at J, with 16 bases between the two ends. The CDR3 DNA is TGTGCCAGCAGTTTGGGACTTCGCAGGGAGCAGTACTTC. It codes for CASSLGLRREQYF. Combining the CDR3 with reference TRBV7-9 and TRBJ2-7 gives the whole variable domain DTGVSQNPRHKITKRGQNVTFRCDPISEHNRLYWYRQTLGQGPEFLTYFQNEAQLEKSRLLSDRFSAERPKGSFSTLEIQRTEQGDSAMYLCASSLGLRREQYFGPGTRLTVT.

This clone occurred many times. V usage is TRBV9 and J usage is TRBJ2-1; 14 bases align to TRBD2. V lost 3 bases, J lost 6 bases, and 2 bases stayed unmatched. Germline V CDR1 and CDR2: SGDLS, YYNGEE. The CDR3 totals 15 residues. CDR3 DNA sequence: TGTGCCAGCAGCGAGACTAGCGGGAGGGGCAATGAGCAGTTCTTC. Amino acid sequence: CASSETSGRGNEQFF. Drawing the rest from reference TRBV9 and TRBJ2-1, the complete variable domain is DSGVTQTPKHLITATGQRVTLRCSPRSGDLSVYWYQQSLDQGLQFLIQYYNGEERAKGNILERFSAQQFPDLHSELNLSSLELGDSALYFCASSETSGRGNEQFFGPGTRLTVL.

There are a few counts of this clone. The gene calls are TRBV29-1 and TRBJ1-5; maybe TRBD1 (5 bases). Germline V gene data show CDR1 as SQVTM and CDR2 as ANQGSEA. V lost 4 bases, J lost 3 bases, and 10 bases lay in between. This CDR3 spans 13 amino acids. DNA of the CDR3: TGCAGCGTTGGGGAACAGGTCAATCAGCCCCAGCATTTT. Encoded protein: CSVGEQVNQPQHF.

V usage is TRBV9 and J usage is TRBJ2-1; TRBD2 might be the D (5 bases). The germline V gene has CDR1 SGDLS and CDR2 YYNGEE. V lost 3 bases and J 3 bases, leaving 10 bases between the germline ends. This CDR3 region has 14 residues. The DNA for the CDR3 is TGTGCCAGCAGCGCTCGGGATAACTACAATGAGCAGTTCTTC. Protein: CASSARDNYNEQFF.

This clone was picked up a small number of times. The V and J genes are TRBV7-3 and TRBJ1-1; D gene unclear. This CDR3 has 13 residues. In germline, CDR1 is SGHTA, CDR2 FQGTGA. Trimming cost V 2 bases and J 4 bases, with 8 bases left between them. The CDR3 DNA reads TGTGCCAGCAGCTTAGGGCAGGTCACTGAAGCTTTCTTT. Translating it yields CASSLGQVTEAFF.

This clone appeared a few times. The chain combines TRBV5-4 with TRBJ2-1, with 10 bases matching TRBD2. V was pared by 6 bases and J by 8 bases, with 17 bases of the junction left unmatched. This CDR3 has 17 residues. CDR1 is SGHNT and CDR2 is YYREEE in the germline V gene (reference sequence). In DNA form, the CDR3 reads TGTGCCAGCAACCTTCGAAGGGCTAGCGGGAGCATCGATGAGCAGTTCTTC. It specifies CASNLRRASGSIDEQFF.

This rearrangement joins TRBV7-2 to TRBJ2-5, with unresolved D. The end of the DNA is better explained by TRBJ2-7, so the J call may be wrong. The CDR3 is made up of 13 amino acids. CDR1 SGHTA and CDR2 FQGNSA come from the germline V gene. The CDR3 here is CASSFAPIYEQYF. The CDR3 DNA reads as TGTGCCAGCAGCTTTGCACCTATCTACGAGCAGTACTTC.

CDR3 residues: CASSPYGAGPYEQYF. The CDR3 DNA reads as TGTGCCAGCAGCCCCTACGGAGCGGGCCCCTACGAGCAGTACTTC. The gene calls are TRBV14 and TRBJ2-7, with D perhaps matching TRBD2 (6 bases). Per germline, CDR1 SGHDN and CDR2 FVKESK. Trimming removed 4 bases at V and 2 bases at J, with 15 bases between. This CDR3 region has 15 residues.

This clone was seen only a few times. This chain connects TRBV18 to TRBJ2-5; maybe TRBD2 (6 bases). Deletions cut 1 base from V and 4 bases from J, with 7 bases between. Germline V gene sequence: CDR1 KGHSH, CDR2 LQKENI. CDR3 length: 13 amino acids. CDR3 bases: TGTGCCAGCTCACCACAGCGGGTAGAGACCCAGTACTTC. This sequence encodes CASSPQRVETQYF.

This clone was seen more than once but under ten times. This sequence joins TRBV7-2 and TRBJ1-1, with 7 positions matching TRBD1. V was pared by 6 bases and J by 5 bases, with 6 bases of the junction left unmatched. The CDR3 spans 13 residues. Germline CDR1 is SGHTA and CDR2 is FQGNSA. The CDR3 sequence: CASRLTGATEAFF. CDR3 DNA: TGTGCCAGCAGGCTTACAGGGGCGACTGAAGCTTTCTTT. The variable domain in full, completed from reference TRBV7-2 and TRBJ1-1, reads GAGVSQSPSNKVTEKGKDVELRCDPISGHTALYWYRQSLGQGLEFLIYFQGNSAPDKSGLPSDRFSAERTGGSVSTLTIQRTQQEDSAVYLCASRLTGATEAFFGQGTRLTVV.

This clone was seen ten or more times. The chain employs TRBV7-2 and TRBJ2-7; possible D gene TRBD1, 6 bases. V lost 3 bases, J lost 0 bases, and 12 bases lay in between. This CDR3 has 15 residues. Germline CDR1 and CDR2: SGHTA and FQGNSA. CDR3 loop: CASSLGVGASYEQYF. CDR3 DNA sequence: TGTGCCAGCAGCTTGGGAGTGGGGGCCTCCTACGAGCAGTACTTC.

On this clone itself: Different DNA sequences within this sample yield the same CDR3. The V gene is TRBV7-2, the J gene TRBJ2-1; D perhaps matches TRBD1 (5 bases). Germline V gene data show CDR1 as SGHTA and CDR2 as FQGNSA. This CDR3 region has 14 residues. Trimming removed 1 base from V and 8 bases from J, with 12 bases in between. The chain's CDR3 is CASSLGRERDEQFF. CDR3 bases: TGTGCCAGCAGCTTAGGCAGGGAACGGGATGAGCAGTTCTTC.

The rearrangement links TRBV28 to TRBJ1-4; 8 bases line up with TRBD1. The germline CDR1 and CDR2 sequences are MDHEN and SYDVKM. The CDR3 sequence is 15 residues long. Trimming took 7 bases from V and 11 from J; bases not matched to a gene: 15. CDR3 protein: CASIGGGQGMGKLFF. CDR3 DNA: TGTGCCAGCATTGGAGGTGGACAGGGAATGGGGAAACTGTTTTTT. Supplemented by reference TRBV28 and TRBJ1-4, the full variable domain reads DVKVTQSSRYLVKRTGEKVFLECVQDMDHENMFWYRQDPGLGLRLIYFSYDVKMKEKGDIPEGYSVSREKKERFSLILESASTNQTSMYLCASIGGGQGMGKLFFGSGTQLSVL.

This chain connects TRBV5-6 to TRBJ2-7, with TRBD1 matching over 7 bases. The V and J ends lost 4 bases and 0 bases, in that order; junction bases with no gene match: 10. CDR1 SGHDT and CDR2 YYEEEE come from the germline V gene. This CDR3 spans 16 amino acids. The DNA of the CDR3 is TGTGCCAGCAGCGCCGGTTTGGGACAGACCTCCTACGAGCAGTACTTC. Protein sequence: CASSAGLGQTSYEQYF.

The chain links TRBV18 to TRBJ2-1; 9 bases are a match to TRBD1. Looked up from germline, CDR1 is KGHSH and CDR2 is LQKENI. The CDR3 is 13 amino acids. V lost 2 bases, J lost 9 bases, and 2 bases stayed unmatched. CDR3 in amino acids: CASSPDRGGEQFF. The CDR3 nucleotides read TGTGCCAGCTCACCAGACAGGGGGGGTGAGCAGTTCTTC. The full variable domain, with the rest looked up from reference TRBV18 and TRBJ2-1, is NAGVMQNPRHLVRRRGQEARLRCSPMKGHSHVYWYRQLPEEGLKFMVYLQKENIIDESGMPKERFSAEFPKEGPSILRIQQVVRGDSAAYFCASSPDRGGEQFFGPGTRLTVL.

This clone was counted between two and nine times. The chain employs TRBV6-6 and TRBJ2-7, with D unresolved. Germline CDR1 reads MNHNY; CDR2 reads SVGAGI (reference sequence). There are 12 residues in the CDR3. V was pared by 5 bases and J by 2 bases, with 7 bases between. CDR3 in amino acids: CASSDRAYEQYF. The CDR3 DNA is TGTGCCAGCAGTGACCGGGCCTACGAGCAGTACTTC.

V and J are TRBV7-3 and TRBJ1-1; D remains ambiguous. The CDR3 is 14 residues long. Germline V gene data show CDR1 as SGHTA and CDR2 as FQGTGA. Trimming stripped 4 bases from V and 4 bases from J, with 13 bases between. CDR3 bases: TGTGCCAGCAGCTACACCCCTAGGAGCACTGAAGCTTTCTTT. This sequence encodes CASSYTPRSTEAFF.

The chain couples TRBV6-1 to TRBJ1-5; D might be TRBD1 (6 bases). Germline CDR1 reads MNHNS; CDR2 reads SASEGT. Trimming left V 3 bases short and J 8 bases short, with 23 bases between. The length of the CDR3 is 17 residues. The CDR3 DNA reads as TGTGCCAGCAGTGAGGGGGGGCAAATATACTCTGAAGAGCCCCAGCATTTT. It codes for CASSEGGQIYSEEPQHF.

The V and J genes are TRBV6-5 and TRBJ2-3; no firm D call. Germline values: CDR1 MNHEY, CDR2 SVGAGI. The CDR3 length is 15 residues. V shed 4 bases and J shed 2 bases, with 13 bases lying between them. The CDR3 bases are TGTGCCAGCAGTTTAGGCCAGGCCCCCACAGATACGCAGTATTTT. Its protein product is CASSLGQAPTDTQYF.

This clone was seen at least ten times. The J gene is TRBJ2-1, the V gene TRBV14; 13 positions match TRBD2. Per the germline V gene, CDR1 is SGHDN and CDR2 is FVKESK. V was pared by 9 bases and J by 7 bases, with 9 bases of the junction left unmatched. The CDR3 length is 15 residues. In DNA, the CDR3 is TGTGCCAGTGACACTAGCGGGAGGGCGCGGAATGAGCAGTTCTTC. Its translation: CASDTSGRARNEQFF.

This clone was detected only a few times. The rearrangement joins TRBV9 to TRBJ1-4; D gene ambiguous. Trimming cost V 3 bases and J 8 bases, with 20 bases left between them. In germline, CDR1 is SGDLS, CDR2 YYNGEE. CDR3 length: 16 residues. As DNA, the CDR3 is TGTGCCAGCAGCGCCAGCCGGGATCGCCTTCGGGAAAAACTGTTTTTT. Its protein product is CASSASRDRLREKLFF.

The chain uses TRBV7-8 and TRBJ2-2; 8 bases align to TRBD2. This CDR3 comprises 15 residues. V lost 5 bases and J lost 1; bases outside the gene matches: 3. Germline-derived CDR1 and CDR2 are SGHVS and FQNEAQ. CDR3 DNA sequence: TGTGCCAGCAGCCGAAGCGGGGGGAACACCGGGGAGCTGTTTTTT. This codes for CASSRSGGNTGELFF.

This clone was counted only a few times. The genes are TRBV28 and TRBJ2-7; 7 bases are shared with TRBD2. Germline V CDR1 and CDR2: MDHEN, SYDVKM. The CDR3 has 13 amino acids. J gave up 4 bases and V 3 bases, and 3 bases lay outside the gene matches. DNA for the CDR3: TGTGCCAGCAGTTTGATCGGGAGGTACGAGCAGTACTTC. It yields the protein CASSLIGRYEQYF.

This clone has more than one count but fewer than ten. The chain couples TRBV11-3 to TRBJ2-1; TRBD2 matches 9 bases. With 5 bases clipped from V and 4 bases from J, the junction kept 3 bases outside the gene matches. The CDR3 sequence is 14 residues long. Germline V gene sequence: CDR1 SGHNT, CDR2 YENEEA. The CDR3 region has the DNA TGTGCCAGCAGCGGTAGCGGGAGTTACAATGAGCAGTTCTTC. Protein product: CASSGSGSYNEQFF.